This is a list of T cell receptor beta chains from one sample in a study of immune evolution from preneoplasia to lung adenocarcinoma. Sequencing used immunoSEQ multiplex PCR; TCRdb keeps in-frame clones, though not all of them. The sample contains tens of thousands of clones, about 71% of which appear only once. The sample consisted of FFPE invasive lung adenocarcinoma tissue. The receptors were sampled from a person aged 60 to 70 with lung adenocarcinoma. CDR3s include the opening cysteine and the closing phenylalanine or tryptophan. D genes are given only for firm matches. Part of the rows lack a size; the others show once, few, many or a class for expanded clones.

length	size	D	J	V	DNA	CDR3
19	.	TRBD1	TRBJ1-5	TRBV28	TGTGCCAGCAGTTTATGGGGACAGGGGGCGAAGGGTAGGAATCAGCCCCAGCATTTT	CASSLWGQGAKGRNQPQHF
15	.	TRBD1	TRBJ1-5	TRBV28	TGTGCCAGCAGTCCCGGGACAGGGATCAATCAGCCCCAGCATTTT	CASSPGTGINQPQHF
18	.	.	TRBJ2-1	TRBV12-5	TGTGCTAGTGGTTTGGTAGGATTTACTGCCCGGGACAACAATGAGCAGTTCTTC	CASGLVGFTARDNNEQFF
15	.	.	TRBJ2-2	TRBV9	TGTGCCAGCAGCGTAGACAGGTCCGGAGAGAGGGAGCTGTTTTTT	CASSVDRSGERELFF
15	.	.	TRBJ2-4	TRBV5-6	TGTGCCAGCAGCTTGGCAACGGGAGCCAAAAACATTCAGTACTTC	CASSLATGAKNIQYF
15	.	TRBD1	TRBJ2-3	TRBV29-1	TGCAGCGCCGAGACCCGGGACAGGGGCACAGATACGCAGTATTTT	CSAETRDRGTDTQYF
14	.	.	TRBJ2-3	TRBV18	TGTGCCAGCTCACCACCGGTCGGCACAGATACGCAGTATTTT	CASSPPVGTDTQYF
15	.	.	TRBJ1-2	TRBV6-6	TGTGCCAGCACCCCTGTGGCCTTTTCTAACTATGGCTACACCTTC	CASTPVAFSNYGYTF
13	.	.	TRBJ2-3	TRBV7-9	TGTGCCAGCAGCTTAGTCATCCCAGATACGCAGTATTTT	CASSLVIPDTQYF
15	.	.	TRBJ1-5	TRBV30	TGTGCCTGGAGTAAGGATGGGGCTAGCAATCAGCCCCAGCATTTT	CAWSKDGASNQPQHF
13	.	.	TRBJ1-1	TRBV6-5	TGTGCCAGCAGTTACTCTCGACATAATGAAGCTTTCTTT	CASSYSRHNEAFF
15	few	.	TRBJ2-1	TRBV9	TGTGCCAGCAGCGTAGGGGGAGGCTCCTACAATGAGCAGTTCTTC	CASSVGGGSYNEQFF
16	.	TRBD1	TRBJ2-7	TRBV5-1	TGCGCCAGCAGCGTAGGCTCGGGACAGGGGAATTACGAGCAGTACTTC	CASSVGSGQGNYEQYF
11	.	.	TRBJ2-7	TRBV28	TGTGCCAGCAGTTTCTTCAACGAGCAGTACTTC	CASSFFNEQYF
14	.	.	TRBJ2-2	TRBV11-2	TGTGCCAGCAGTTTGAGACTAGACACCGGGGAGCTGTTTTTT	CASSLRLDTGELFF
16	.	TRBD1	TRBJ2-1	TRBV5-1	TGCGCCAGCAGCACCGGGACAGGGGGACCTTACAATGAGCAGTTCTTC	CASSTGTGGPYNEQFF
14	.	TRBD1	TRBJ1-1	TRBV5-1	TGCGCCAGCAGCCCTGGGACAGGGGGCACTGAAGCTTTCTTT	CASSPGTGGTEAFF
14	.	TRBD1	TRBJ2-2	TRBV5-1	TGCGCCAGCAGCTCCCGGGACAGGACCGGGGAGCTGTTTTTT	CASSSRDRTGELFF
14	.	TRBD2	TRBJ2-1	TRBV7-2	TGTGCCAGCACCCCCGGGGGGGTAACCAATGAGCAGTTCTTC	CASTPGGVTNEQFF
13	.	.	TRBJ2-2	TRBV28	TGTGCCAGCAGTTGGGATAGGACCGGGGAGCTGTTTTTT	CASSWDRTGELFF
15	.	.	TRBJ1-1	TRBV19	TGTGCCAGTAGTCCTCGGACAGCCAGGGGCACTGAAGCTTTCTTT	CASSPRTARGTEAFF
14	.	.	TRBJ2-3	TRBV11-3	TGTGCCAGCTCCCCAAGTCAGGACACAGATACGCAGTATTTT	CASSPSQDTDTQYF
17	.	.	TRBJ1-5	TRBV19	TGTGCCAGTAGGACCTCAAGGGGCAGGAGTAGCAATCAGCCCCAGCATTTT	CASRTSRGRSSNQPQHF
15	.	.	TRBJ1-2	TRBV18	TGTGCCAGCTCACCACCCCCGGCAGGCCGGGGAGGCTACACCTTC	CASSPPPAGRGGYTF
14	.	.	TRBJ2-4	TRBV18	TGTGCCAGCTCACCAAGGGCCAGGGAGGACATTCAATACTTC	CASSPRAREDIQYF
16	.	TRBD1	TRBJ1-2	TRBV5-1	TGCGCCAGCAGCCCGACGAACATCAGGGGGACTTATGGCTACACCTTC	CASSPTNIRGTYGYTF
13	few	.	TRBJ2-7	TRBV7-6	TGTGCCAGCAGCTCTCGAGACGGCTACGAGCAGTACTTC	CASSSRDGYEQYF
12	.	.	TRBJ2-5	TRBV7-2	TGTGCCAGCAGCCGACCTGGGGAGACCCAGTACTTC	CASSRPGETQYF
12	.	.	TRBJ2-5	TRBV29-1	TGCAGCGTTGCTTATAGGGTAGAGACCCAGTACTTC	CSVAYRVETQYF
13	medium-sized	.	TRBJ2-1	TRBV15	TGTGCCACCAGCCGGGCCCAACACAATGAGCAGTTCTTC	CATSRAQHNEQFF